These 10 T cell receptor beta chains were all obtained from the same sample, sequenced in a study of response to subunit inactivated influenza vaccine. TCRdb re-derived calls from the RT-PCR reads in MiXCR, one entry per CDR3 protein. The sample lists about 500,000 distinct CDR3 sequences, approximately 15% seen once, with less than 4% in the top ten. The specimen was CD4+ T cells sorted from PBMCs, collected less than 30 months after vaccination. The receptors come from a man aged 50-75 years who received an inactivated influenza vaccine.

This chain connects TRBV6-5 to TRBJ2-7; D is uncertain. This CDR3 region has 13 residues. V lost 2 bases to trimming and J lost 6 bases, with 11 bases between them. CDR1 and CDR2 from the germline V gene are MNHEY and SVGAGI. The CDR3 sequence is CASSYSWSGEQYF. The DNA of the CDR3 is TGTGCCAGCAGTTACAGTTGGTCGGGCGAGCAGTACTTC.

This clonotype has a handful of counts. The rearrangement links TRBV28 to TRBJ1-3, with unresolved D. Looked up from germline, CDR1 is MDHEN and CDR2 is SYDVKM. The CDR3 contains 15 residues. Trimming cost V 4 bases and J 0 bases, with 10 bases left between them. CDR3 sequence reads: CASSSLLRSGNTIYF. The CDR3 bases are TGTGCCAGCAGTTCCCTCCTTCGCTCTGGAAACACCATATATTTT.

This clonotype was counted ten times or more. The chain carries TRBV20-1 and TRBJ2-1; 10 bases agree with TRBD1. Germline CDR1 and CDR2: DFQATT and SNEGSKA (reference sequence). The CDR3 runs 13 residues. V shed 7 bases, J shed 2 bases, and the junction held 2 bases outside the gene matches. The CDR3 sequence: CSVTGGPYNEQFF. Written as DNA, the CDR3 is TGCAGTGTGACAGGGGGCCCCTACAATGAGCAGTTCTTC.

The chain recombines TRBV3-1 with TRBJ1-4; D is undetermined. There are 12 residues in the CDR3. Trimming stripped 3 bases from V and 8 bases from J, with 7 bases between. CDR1 and CDR2 (germline): LGHDT, YNNKEL (reference sequence). The CDR3: CASSHLREKLFF. DNA for the CDR3: TGTGCCAGCAGCCATCTAAGAGAAAAACTGTTTTTT.

This clonotype has only a few counts. The genes are TRBV4-1 and TRBJ1-2; a weak D match, TRBD1 (6 bases). This CDR3 has 14 amino acids. The V end was cut by 0 bases, the J end by 4 bases, with 9 bases between. Germline V CDR1 and CDR2: MGHRA, YSYEKL. The CDR3, as DNA: TGCGCCAGCAGCCAAGAGGGGACAATCTATGGCTACACCTTC. Its translation: CASSQEGTIYGYTF.

The chain has TRBV15 and TRBJ2-7; the D gene is possibly TRBD2 (6 bases). From germline, CDR1 is LNHNV and CDR2 YYDKDF (reference sequence). The CDR3 runs 14 residues. The V end lost 5 bases, the J end lost 3 bases, and 14 bases lay between the germline ends. CDR3: CATSLLGGFYEQYF. In DNA form, the CDR3 reads TGTGCCACCAGCCTCCTCGGGGGTTTCTACGAGCAGTACTTC.

This clonotype was seen at least ten times. The DNA for the CDR3 is TGCAGCGTTGGATGGGGAAACCCCACAGATACGCAGTATTTT. As protein: CSVGWGNPTDTQYF. The chain employs TRBV29-1 and TRBJ2-3; D is unresolved. The CDR3 loop spans 14 amino acids. The germline V gene has CDR1 SQVTM and CDR2 ANQGSEA. Trimming took off 4 bases at V and 2 bases at J, with 13 bases between the two ends.

This clonotype was seen a few times. The chain employs TRBV4-3 and TRBJ2-1; D may match TRBD1 or TRBD2 (5 bases each). V was trimmed by 0 bases and J by 7 bases, leaving 13 bases between them. The germline gives CDR1 LGHNA, CDR2 YSLEER. This CDR3 contains 15 residues. CDR3 nucleotide sequence: TGCGCCAGCAGCCAAGAGGGAGCAGGGAGTAATGAGCAGTTCTTC. The encoded protein is CASSQEGAGSNEQFF.

Many counts were recorded for this clonotype. The chain combines TRBV7-9 with TRBJ1-5, with D uncertain. The V end lost 5 bases, the J end lost 5 bases, and 13 bases lay between the germline ends. Germline CDR1 and CDR2: SEHNR and FQNEAQ (reference sequence). The CDR3 has 14 amino acids. The CDR3 nucleotides read TGTGCCAGCAGCCTAGACCGAAGCGATCAGCCCCAGCATTTT. Its translation: CASSLDRSDQPQHF.

This sequence joins TRBV4-3 and TRBJ1-2; TRBD1 might be the D (6 bases). V was cut by 1 base and J by 0 bases, with 18 bases left in between. The CDR3 loop spans 18 amino acids. From germline, CDR1 is LGHNA and CDR2 YSLEER. CDR3 coding DNA: TGCGCCAGCAGCCAAGGAAGGATGACAGGTCTTACTAACTATGGCTACACCTTC. Translated, it gives CASSQGRMTGLTNYGYTF.